This section outlines one T cell receptor beta chain sequence together with its context. This clone was counted once. Its antigen specificity is not known. The sample holds no much larger clone one base away, and base qualities are not on file. The time point label corresponds to: baseline before first vaccination. Samples from vaccinated people were obtained from the UK trials COV001 and COV002, which included a single-blind randomized controlled phase 2/3 trial of AZD1222 (ChAdOx1 nCoV-19) in healthy adults. For TCRbeta chain sequencing, PBMC samples from trial participants were taken at day 0 and at day 28 after the second dose. The CDR3 regions of human TCRbeta chains were analyzed by immunosequencing. On the authors' methods: TCRs in the repertoires were matched against a reference library of SARS-CoV-2-specific TCRs that had been generated with the MIRA antigen-specificity platform. Breadth meant the fraction of unique TCRs that were SARS-CoV-2-associated, whereas depth meant the fraction of total T cells that were SARS-CoV-2-associated. Using the MIRA data, each spike-specific TCR was mapped to the spike region that the TCR reacts to and placed in a CD4 or CD8 class. Log10-transformed breadth and depth values were compared by one-way ANOVA with Sidak's multiple comparisons tests. The clones in this table, taken by TCRdb from immuneACCESS, are in-frame only. Not every clone is retained; where verified, under half of the shortfall comes from an unresolved V gene, and the cause of the rest is unknown. From that table come the V and J calls and clone size; the DNA was used to work out D and trimming. For this sample the table gives tens of thousands of clones, of which roughly four fifths were detected only once. Around 5% of the sample is held by the ten biggest clonotypes.

These data come from a study of T cell responses to AZD1222 COVID-19 vaccine (dated by TCRdb to the early 2020s). Some background on the complete study: AZD1222 recipients whose second dose came at about 4 weeks and those whose second dose came at about 12 weeks were combined into one group, since spike-specific TCR depth and breadth did not differ between the two schedules. A total of 233 trial participants underwent TCR sequencing, of whom nearly 210 received two doses of AZD1222 and around 26 received two doses of the MenACWY control vaccine. Trial participants were enrolled into age subgroups of 18-55, 56-69 and 70-plus years, which contained approximately 150, 28 and 58 TCR-sequenced participants, respectively.

Points the paper makes about the study in general: In the small 56-69-year group, the increase in depth fell short of significance, most likely because of low power. After two AZD1222 doses, spike-specific TCR breadth and depth were significantly higher than at day 0 and than in MenACWY recipients. Only five to seven AZD1222 recipients were SARS-CoV-2 seropositive at baseline, limiting conclusions about previously exposed vaccinees. Reportedly, almost half of the unique spike-specific TCRs recognized epitopes lying outside the regions that are mutated in the B.1.351 and B.1.1.7 variants. Participants were mostly white British, with more females than males. The authors suggested clonal diversity may have been underestimated. Vaccine-associated CD4 TCRs spanned the whole spike protein, with dominant responses in regions 160-218 and 743-854. Because no day 14 peak-response samples were available, repertoires were characterized only after the peak T cell response.

V sheds 5 bases and J sheds 0 bases, leaving 7 bases between their ends. CDR1 LNHDA and CDR2 SQIVND are derived from the germline V gene (reference sequence). Reading from cysteine to phenylalanine, the CDR3 counts 13 amino acids. Only the CDR3 DNA stays, 39 bases, in frame from base 1. The sequence is built from TRBV19 and TRBJ1-1; there is no confident call for the D gene. The receptor's source is an adult in good health. Source: peripheral blood, taken on day 0 of AZD1222 vaccination. The DNA sequence is given as TGTGCCAGTAGTCCCTTCATGAACACTGAAGCTTTCTTT. Its amino acids are CASSPFMNTEAFF.